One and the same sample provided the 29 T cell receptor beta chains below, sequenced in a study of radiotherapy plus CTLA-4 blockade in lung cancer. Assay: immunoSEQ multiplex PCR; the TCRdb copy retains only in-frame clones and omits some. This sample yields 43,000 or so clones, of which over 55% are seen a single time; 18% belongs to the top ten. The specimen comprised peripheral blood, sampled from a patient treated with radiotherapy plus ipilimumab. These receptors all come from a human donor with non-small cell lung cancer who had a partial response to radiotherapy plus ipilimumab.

CDR3 loop: CASSPRTSGSYNEQFF. The CDR3 DNA is TGTGCCAGCAGCCCCCGGACTAGCGGGAGCTACAATGAGCAGTTCTTC. This chain uses TRBV7-9 with TRBJ2-1, with 13 bases fitting TRBD2. The CDR3 contains 16 residues. V shed 5 bases, J shed 3 bases, and the junction held 4 bases outside the gene matches. Germline loops: CDR1 SEHNR, CDR2 FQNEAQ (reference sequence).

The CDR3 spells CASSQDRSDYEQYF. The DNA for the CDR3 is TGCGCCAGCAGCCAAGATCGGAGCGACTACGAGCAGTACTTC. The chain has TRBV4-3 and TRBJ2-7; D unclear. V dropped 0 bases and J dropped 3 bases, with 9 bases sitting between them. The germline V gene encodes CDR1 LGHNA and CDR2 YSLEER. CDR3 size: 14 residues.

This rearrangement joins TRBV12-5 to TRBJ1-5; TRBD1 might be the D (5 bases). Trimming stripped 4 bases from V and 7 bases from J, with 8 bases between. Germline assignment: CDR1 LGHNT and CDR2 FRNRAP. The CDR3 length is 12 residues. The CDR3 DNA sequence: TGTGCTAGTGGTTCGGGACTGCAGCCCCAGCATTTT. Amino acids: CASGSGLQPQHF.

This chain's CDR3 is CASSVGLAGGDTQYF. For the CDR3, the DNA is TGTGCCAGCAGTGTGGGACTAGCGGGAGGAGATACGCAGTATTTT. V and J are TRBV6-1 and TRBJ2-3; the match to TRBD2 covers 15 bases. The trim removed 4 bases at V and 5 bases at J, leaving 1 base unmatched. The germline V gene has CDR1 MNHNS and CDR2 SASEGT. This CDR3 is 15 amino acids long.

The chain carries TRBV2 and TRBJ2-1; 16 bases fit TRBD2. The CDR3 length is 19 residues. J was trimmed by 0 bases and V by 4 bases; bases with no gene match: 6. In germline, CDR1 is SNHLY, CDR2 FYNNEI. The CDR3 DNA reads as TGTGCCAGCAGTGGGGGGACTAGCGGGAGGGCGAGCTCCTACAATGAGCAGTTCTTC. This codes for CASSGGTSGRASSYNEQFF.

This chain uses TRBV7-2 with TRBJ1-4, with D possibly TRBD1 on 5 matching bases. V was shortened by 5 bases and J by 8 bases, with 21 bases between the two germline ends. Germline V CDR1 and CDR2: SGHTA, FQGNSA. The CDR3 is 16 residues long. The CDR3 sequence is CASSPVIWQGGEKLFF. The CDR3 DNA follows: TGTGCCAGCAGCCCCGTAATATGGCAGGGCGGAGAAAAACTGTTTTTT.

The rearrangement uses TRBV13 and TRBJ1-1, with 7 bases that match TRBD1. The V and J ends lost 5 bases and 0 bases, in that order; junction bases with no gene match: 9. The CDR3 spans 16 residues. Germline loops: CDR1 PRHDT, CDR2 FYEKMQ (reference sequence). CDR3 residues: CASSLRDSDMNTEAFF. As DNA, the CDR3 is TGTGCCAGCAGCCTCCGGGACAGCGACATGAACACTGAAGCTTTCTTT.

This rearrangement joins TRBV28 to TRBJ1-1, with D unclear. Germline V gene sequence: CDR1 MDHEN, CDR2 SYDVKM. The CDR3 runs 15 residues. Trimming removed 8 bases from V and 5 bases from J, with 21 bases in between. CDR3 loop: CASLPGLRGITEAFF. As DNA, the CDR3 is TGTGCCAGCTTACCTGGGTTACGGGGTATAACTGAAGCTTTCTTT.

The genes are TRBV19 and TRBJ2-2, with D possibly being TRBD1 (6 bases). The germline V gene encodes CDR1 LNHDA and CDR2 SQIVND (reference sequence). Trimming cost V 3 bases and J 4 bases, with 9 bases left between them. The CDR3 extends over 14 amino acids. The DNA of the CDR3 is TGTGCCAGTAGTATCGGACAGAGCACCGGGGAGCTGTTTTTT. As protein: CASSIGQSTGELFF. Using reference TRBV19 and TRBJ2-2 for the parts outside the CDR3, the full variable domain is DGGITQSPKYLFRKEGQNVTLSCEQNLNHDAMYWYRQDPGQGLRLIYYSQIVNDFQKGDIAEGYSVSREKKESFPLTVTSAQKNPTAFYLCASSIGQSTGELFFGEGSRLTVL.

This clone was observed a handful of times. The CDR3 nucleotides read TGTGCCAGCAGCTTAGCGTCTAGCGGGGAGAACCCCTCTGGGGCCAACGTCCTGACTTTC. It is translated as CASSLASSGENPSGANVLTF. The genes are TRBV7-2 and TRBJ2-6, with 9 positions matching TRBD2. From germline, CDR1 is SGHTA and CDR2 FQGNSA. J gave up 0 bases and V 0 bases, and 9 bases lay outside the gene matches. CDR3 length: 20 residues.

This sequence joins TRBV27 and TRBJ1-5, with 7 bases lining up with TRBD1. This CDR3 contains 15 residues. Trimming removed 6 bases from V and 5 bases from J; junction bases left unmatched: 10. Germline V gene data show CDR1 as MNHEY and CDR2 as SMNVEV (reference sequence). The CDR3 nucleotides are TGTGCCAGCAGCAGACAGGGAATTAGGGATCAGCCCCAGCATTTT. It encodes CASSRQGIRDQPQHF.

The CDR3, as DNA: TGTGCCAGCAGTTACTCTCAGGGAAACATTCAGTACTTC. Encoded protein: CASSYSQGNIQYF. The gene calls are TRBV6-5 and TRBJ2-4; weak D call: TRBD1 (5 bases). V was cut by 0 bases and J by 6 bases, with 6 bases left in between. This CDR3 comprises 13 residues. The germline V gene has CDR1 MNHEY and CDR2 SVGAGI.

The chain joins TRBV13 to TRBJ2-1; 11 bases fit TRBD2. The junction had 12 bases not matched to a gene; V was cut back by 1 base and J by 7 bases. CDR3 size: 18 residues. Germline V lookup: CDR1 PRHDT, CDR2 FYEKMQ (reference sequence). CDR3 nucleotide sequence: TGTGCCAGCAGCTTAGCCCCCACAGTATCTAGCGGGAGGAATGAGCAGTTCTTC. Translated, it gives CASSLAPTVSSGRNEQFF.

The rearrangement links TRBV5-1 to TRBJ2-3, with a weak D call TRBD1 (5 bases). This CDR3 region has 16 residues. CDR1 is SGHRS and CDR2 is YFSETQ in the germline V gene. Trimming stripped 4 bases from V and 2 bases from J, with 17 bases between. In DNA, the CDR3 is TGCGCCAGCAGCCCCCACCTCAGGGTTGACACAGATACGCAGTATTTT. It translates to CASSPHLRVDTDTQYF.

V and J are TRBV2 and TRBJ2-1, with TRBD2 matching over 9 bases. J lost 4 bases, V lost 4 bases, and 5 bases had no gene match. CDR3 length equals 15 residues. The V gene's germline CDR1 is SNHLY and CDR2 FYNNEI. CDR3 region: CASSGGGRGYNEQFF. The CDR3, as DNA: TGTGCCAGCAGTGGGGGCGGGAGGGGGTACAATGAGCAGTTCTTC.

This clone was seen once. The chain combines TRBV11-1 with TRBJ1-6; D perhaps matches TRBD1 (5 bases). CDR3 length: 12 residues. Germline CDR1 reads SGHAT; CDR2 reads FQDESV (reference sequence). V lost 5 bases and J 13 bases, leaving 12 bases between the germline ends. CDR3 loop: CASSPGHNPLHF. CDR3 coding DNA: TGTGCCAGCAGCCCAGGGCATAATCCCCTCCACTTT.

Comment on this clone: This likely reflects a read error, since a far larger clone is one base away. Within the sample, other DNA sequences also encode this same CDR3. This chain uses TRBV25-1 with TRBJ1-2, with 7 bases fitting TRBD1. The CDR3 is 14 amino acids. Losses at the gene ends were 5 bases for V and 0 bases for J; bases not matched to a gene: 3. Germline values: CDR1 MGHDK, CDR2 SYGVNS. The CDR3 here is CASSRQGANYGYTF. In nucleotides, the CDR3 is TGTGCCAGCAGTCGACAGGGCGCTAACTATGGCTACACCTTC.

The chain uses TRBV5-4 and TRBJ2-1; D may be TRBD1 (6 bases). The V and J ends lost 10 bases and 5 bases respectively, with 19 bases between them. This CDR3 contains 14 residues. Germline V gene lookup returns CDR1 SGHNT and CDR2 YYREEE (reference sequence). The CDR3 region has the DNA TGTGCCGCTTCTGGGGGACAACGTAACAATGAGCAGTTCTTC. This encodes CAASGGQRNNEQFF.

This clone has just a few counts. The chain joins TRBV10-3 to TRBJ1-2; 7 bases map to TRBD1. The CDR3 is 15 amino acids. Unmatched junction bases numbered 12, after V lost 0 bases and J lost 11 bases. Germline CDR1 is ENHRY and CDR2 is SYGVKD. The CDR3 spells CAISESKGGQTRYTF. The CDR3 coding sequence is TGTGCCATCAGTGAGTCTAAGGGGGGACAGACAAGGTACACCTTC.

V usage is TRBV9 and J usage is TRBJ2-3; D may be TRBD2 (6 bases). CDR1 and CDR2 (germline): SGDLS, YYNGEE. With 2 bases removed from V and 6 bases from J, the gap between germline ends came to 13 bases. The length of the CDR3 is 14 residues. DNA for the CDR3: TGTGCCAGCAGCGTGGGTCGGGAGAGGGATACGCAGTATTTT. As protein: CASSVGRERDTQYF.

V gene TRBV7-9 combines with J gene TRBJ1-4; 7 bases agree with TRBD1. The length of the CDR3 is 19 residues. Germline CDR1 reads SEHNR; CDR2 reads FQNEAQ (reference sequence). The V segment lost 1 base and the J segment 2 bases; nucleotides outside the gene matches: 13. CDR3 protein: CASSLGLGGGRGTNEKLFF. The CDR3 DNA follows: TGTGCCAGCAGCTTAGGGCTAGGGGGCGGCCGGGGGACTAATGAAAAACTGTTTTTT.

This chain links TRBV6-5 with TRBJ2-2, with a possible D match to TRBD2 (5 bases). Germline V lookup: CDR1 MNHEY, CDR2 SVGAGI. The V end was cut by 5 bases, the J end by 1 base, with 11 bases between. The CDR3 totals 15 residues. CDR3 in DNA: TGTGCCAGCAGTCCCAACGGACTGAACACCGGGGAGCTGTTTTTT. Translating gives CASSPNGLNTGELFF.

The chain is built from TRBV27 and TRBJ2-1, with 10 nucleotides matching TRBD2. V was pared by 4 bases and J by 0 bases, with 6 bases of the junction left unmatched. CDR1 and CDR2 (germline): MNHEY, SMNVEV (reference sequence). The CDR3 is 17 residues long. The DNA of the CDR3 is TGTGCCAGCAGTTCCCCGGGACTAGCGACCTCCTACAATGAGCAGTTCTTC. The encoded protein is CASSSPGLATSYNEQFF.

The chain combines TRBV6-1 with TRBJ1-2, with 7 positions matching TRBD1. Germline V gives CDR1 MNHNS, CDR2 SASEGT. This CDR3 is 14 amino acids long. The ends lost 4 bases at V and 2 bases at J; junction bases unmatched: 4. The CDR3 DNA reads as TGTGCCAGCAGTGGACAGGGAGCAAACTATGGCTACACCTTC. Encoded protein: CASSGQGANYGYTF.

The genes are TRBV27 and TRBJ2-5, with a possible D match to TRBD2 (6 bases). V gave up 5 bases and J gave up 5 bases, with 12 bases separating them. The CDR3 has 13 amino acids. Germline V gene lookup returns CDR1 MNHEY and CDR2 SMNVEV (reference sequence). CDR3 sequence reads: CASSPIGSETQYF. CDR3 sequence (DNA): TGTGCCAGCAGTCCGATCGGGAGTGAGACCCAGTACTTC.

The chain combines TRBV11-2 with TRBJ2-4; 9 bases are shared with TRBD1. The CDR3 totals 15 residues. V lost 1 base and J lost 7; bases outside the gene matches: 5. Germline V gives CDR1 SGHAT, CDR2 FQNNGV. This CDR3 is CASSLGRTGVNIQYF. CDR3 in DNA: TGTGCCAGCAGCTTAGGGAGGACAGGGGTGAACATTCAGTACTTC.

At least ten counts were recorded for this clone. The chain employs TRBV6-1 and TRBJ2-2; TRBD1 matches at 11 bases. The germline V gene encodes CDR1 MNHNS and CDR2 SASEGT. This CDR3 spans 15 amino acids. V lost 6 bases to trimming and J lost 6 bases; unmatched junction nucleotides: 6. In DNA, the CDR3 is TGTGCCAGCAGACTCTCGGGACAGGGGGCCGGGGAGCTGTTTTTT. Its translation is CASRLSGQGAGELFF.

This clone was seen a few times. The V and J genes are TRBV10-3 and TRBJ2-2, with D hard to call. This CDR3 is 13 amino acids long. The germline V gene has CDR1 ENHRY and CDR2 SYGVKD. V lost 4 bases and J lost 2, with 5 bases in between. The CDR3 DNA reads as TGTGCCATCAGTGCCACAAACACCGGGGAGCTGTTTTTT. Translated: CAISATNTGELFF.

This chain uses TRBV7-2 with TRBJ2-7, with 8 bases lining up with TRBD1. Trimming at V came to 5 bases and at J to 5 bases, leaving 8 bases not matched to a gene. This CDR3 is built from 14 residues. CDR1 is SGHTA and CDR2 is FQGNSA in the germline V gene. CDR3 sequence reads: CASSPTGGIDEQYF. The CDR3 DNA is TGTGCCAGCAGCCCCACAGGGGGGATCGACGAGCAGTACTTC.